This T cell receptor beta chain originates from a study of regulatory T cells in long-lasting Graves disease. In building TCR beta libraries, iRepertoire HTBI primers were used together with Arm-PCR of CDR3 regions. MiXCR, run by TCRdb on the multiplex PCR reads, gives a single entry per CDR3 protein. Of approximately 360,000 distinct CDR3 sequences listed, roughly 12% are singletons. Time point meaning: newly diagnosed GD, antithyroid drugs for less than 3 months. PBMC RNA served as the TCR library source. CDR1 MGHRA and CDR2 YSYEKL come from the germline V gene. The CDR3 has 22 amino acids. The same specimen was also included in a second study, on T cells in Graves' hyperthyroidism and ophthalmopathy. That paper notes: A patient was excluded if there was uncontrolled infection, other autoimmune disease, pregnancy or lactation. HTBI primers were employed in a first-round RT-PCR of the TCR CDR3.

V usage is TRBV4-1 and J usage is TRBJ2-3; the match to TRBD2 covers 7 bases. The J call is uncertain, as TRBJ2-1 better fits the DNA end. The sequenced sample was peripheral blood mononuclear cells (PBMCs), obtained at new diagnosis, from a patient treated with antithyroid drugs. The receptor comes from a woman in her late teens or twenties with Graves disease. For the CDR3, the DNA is TGCGCCAGCAGCCGACCGGGCCTGAGGACTTCGAGGAGAGGGAGGGCCGACAATGAGCAGTTCTTC. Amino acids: CASSRPGLRTSRRGRADNEQFF.